This TCR beta chain was observed in a study of blood T cells in healthy people across ages. Study results and caveats: The fall in TCR beta diversity per million T cells was roughly linear with age.

This clonotype occurred a few times. The antigen remains unidentified. For the second PCR, which ran for about 7 to 11 cycles, a sample-barcoded 5' primer and a J-beta primer mix were used. TCRdb itself ran the 5' RACE reads through MiXCR, one entry per CDR3 protein. The sample yields 800,000 to 950,000 distinct CDR3 sequences, 25% to 35% seen once. V lost 6 bases to trimming and J lost 0 bases, with 11 bases between them. The CDR3 has 14 residues. The sample was also reused in another study, on T cells of mothers and their children.

Material for sequencing was blood. The rearrangement joins TRBV12-3 or TRBV12-4 to TRBJ1-1; D unresolved. The TCR comes from a woman in her thirties or forties in good health. The DNA of the CDR3 is TGTGCCAGCAGAGCGGGGAATCTGAACACTGAAGCTTTCTTT. Amino acid sequence: CASRAGNLNTEAFF.